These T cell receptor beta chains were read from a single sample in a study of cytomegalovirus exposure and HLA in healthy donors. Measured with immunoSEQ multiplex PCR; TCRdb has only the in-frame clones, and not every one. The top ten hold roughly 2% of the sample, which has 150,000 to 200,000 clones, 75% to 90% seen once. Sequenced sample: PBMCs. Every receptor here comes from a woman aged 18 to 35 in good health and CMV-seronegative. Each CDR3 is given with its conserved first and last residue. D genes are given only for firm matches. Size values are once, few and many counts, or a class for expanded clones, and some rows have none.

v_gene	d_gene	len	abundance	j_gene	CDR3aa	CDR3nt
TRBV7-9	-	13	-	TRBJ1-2	CASSFRQAAGYTF	TGTGCCAGCAGTTTTAGACAGGCGGCTGGCTACACCTTC
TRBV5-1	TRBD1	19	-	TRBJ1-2	CASSSPSGQGAFLGYGYTF	TGCGCCAGCAGCTCACCCTCCGGACAGGGGGCGTTTCTTGGCTATGGCTACACCTTC
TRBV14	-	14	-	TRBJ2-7	CASSQVLGAREQYF	TGTGCCAGCAGCCAAGTACTGGGGGCCCGCGAGCAGTACTTC
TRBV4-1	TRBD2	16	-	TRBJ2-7	CASSQGKLAGTYEQYF	TGCGCCAGCAGCCAAGGCAAGCTAGCGGGAACCTACGAGCAGTACTTC
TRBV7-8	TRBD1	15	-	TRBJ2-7	CASSKSGTDIYEQYF	TGTGCCAGCAGCAAATCCGGGACAGACATCTACGAGCAGTACTTC
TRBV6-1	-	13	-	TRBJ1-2	CASSELDREGYTF	TGTGCCAGCAGTGAATTGGATAGGGAGGGCTACACCTTC
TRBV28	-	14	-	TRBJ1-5	CASSLSQGHQPQHF	TGTGCCAGCAGTTTATCACAGGGCCATCAGCCCCAGCATTTT
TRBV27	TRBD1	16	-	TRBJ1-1	CASSADRGPENTEAFF	TGTGCCAGCAGTGCCGACAGGGGGCCAGAGAACACTGAAGCTTTCTTT
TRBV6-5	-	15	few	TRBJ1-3	CASSYEGVFGNTIYF	TGTGCCAGCAGTTACGAGGGAGTATTTGGAAACACCATATATTTT
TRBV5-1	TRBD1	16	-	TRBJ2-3	CASSLQGDSGTDTQYF	TGCGCCAGCAGCCTGCAGGGGGATAGTGGCACAGATACGCAGTATTTT
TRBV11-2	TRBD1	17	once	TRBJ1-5	CASSSGPDRGSNQPQHF	TGTGCCAGCAGCTCGGGACCAGACAGGGGAAGCAATCAGCCCCAGCATTTT
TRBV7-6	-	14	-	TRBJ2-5	CASSPRDSEETQYF	TGTGCCAGCAGCCCCCGGGACTCTGAAGAGACCCAGTACTTC
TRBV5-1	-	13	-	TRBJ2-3	CASSFAIRGPRGF	TGCGCCAGCAGCTTCGCCATCCGTGGGCCCCGGGGTTTT
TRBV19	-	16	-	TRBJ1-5	CASSIVPGPVNQPQHF	TGTGCCAGTAGTATAGTTCCAGGGCCGGTCAATCAGCCCCAGCATTTT
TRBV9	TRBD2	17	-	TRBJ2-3	CASSITSGRARADTQYF	TGTGCCAGCAGCATCACTAGCGGGAGGGCCCGGGCAGATACGCAGTATTTT
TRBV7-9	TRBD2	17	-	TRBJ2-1	CASSLALSGLSYNEQFF	TGTGCCAGCAGCTTAGCCCTTAGCGGGCTCTCCTACAATGAGCAGTTCTTC
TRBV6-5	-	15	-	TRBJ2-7	CASSSRAGPSYEQYF	TGTGCCAGCAGTTCCCGCGCGGGCCCCTCTTACGAGCAGTACTTC